What follows are 32 T cell receptor beta chains derived from one specimen sequenced in a study of T cells in tuberculosis. As to time point: new active TB diagnosis, blood taken before or within 7 days of starting treatment. TCRdb's copy holds only in-frame clones and misses some; the assay was immunoSEQ multiplex PCR. Altogether 25,000 to 35,000 clones are present, about 85% being singletons, with the ten largest covering 5% to 5.5%. Sequenced material: PBMCs, taken at tuberculosis diagnosis. These receptors were taken from an adult with tuberculosis.

The CDR3 DNA sequence: TGTGCCAGCAGCAAAGGGGGGGTTGGCTGGCTTTCCAATCAGCCCCAGCATTTT. Translated: CASSKGGVGWLSNQPQHF. The V gene is TRBV7-2, the J gene TRBJ1-5; D may be TRBD1 (6 bases). CDR3 length: 18 amino acids. From germline, CDR1 is SGHTA and CDR2 FQGNSA. Deletions cut 5 bases from V and 3 bases from J, with 23 bases between.

This chain uses TRBV9 with TRBJ2-3; 7 bases align to TRBD2. This CDR3 spans 13 amino acids. Trimming removed 4 bases from V and 6 bases from J; junction bases left unmatched: 5. Germline V gene lookup returns CDR1 SGDLS and CDR2 YYNGEE. The CDR3, as DNA: TGTGCCAGCAGCCTAGCGGTTTCGGATACGCAGTATTTT. This encodes CASSLAVSDTQYF.

This clone was detected once. V is TRBV29-1 and J is TRBJ1-2, with TRBD1 matching over 10 bases. In germline, CDR1 is SQVTM, CDR2 ANQGSEA. The V and J ends lost 5 bases and 7 bases, in that order; junction bases with no gene match: 13. The CDR3 covers 15 residues. The CDR3 region is CSVTTTRQGALGYTF. For the CDR3, the DNA is TGCAGCGTTACCACCACTCGACAGGGGGCGCTTGGCTACACCTTC.

The genes are TRBV18 and TRBJ2-6; D unresolved. The germline V gene has CDR1 KGHSH and CDR2 LQKENI. The CDR3 length is 16 residues. The V gene lost 8 bases and the J gene lost 2 bases, with 16 bases spanning the gap. Written as DNA, the CDR3 is TGTGCCAGCCTCAACGCGTGGAGCGCTGGGGCCAACGTCCTGACTTTC. It encodes CASLNAWSAGANVLTF.

This clone was observed a handful of times. The rearrangement uses TRBV6-5 and TRBJ1-4; TRBD1 aligns across 9 bases. Trimming removed 5 bases from V and 6 bases from J; junction bases left unmatched: 7. The CDR3 is 15 residues long. Germline V gene data show CDR1 as MNHEY and CDR2 as SVGAGI. Written as DNA, the CDR3 is TGTGCCAGCAGTAACCACGGGACAGGGTATGAAAAACTGTTTTTT. This codes for CASSNHGTGYEKLFF.

This sequence joins TRBV4-1 and TRBJ2-3; 8 positions agree with TRBD1. CDR3 length equals 19 residues. Germline V gives CDR1 MGHRA, CDR2 YSYEKL. The V gene end was trimmed by 1 base and the J gene end by 3 bases; junction bases not matched to a gene: 15. CDR3 sequence: CASSQGPLPGQGNTDTQYF. CDR3 in DNA: TGCGCCAGCAGCCAAGGACCCCTCCCCGGACAGGGTAATACAGATACGCAGTATTTT.

The chain carries TRBV27 and TRBJ1-3; D gene uncertain. The CDR3 covers 15 residues. V gave up 5 bases and J gave up 0 bases, with 11 bases separating them. Germline V gives CDR1 MNHEY, CDR2 SMNVEV (reference sequence). CDR3 coding DNA: TGTGCCAGCAGTCGCCTGGGCCTCTCTGGAAACACCATATATTTT. The encoded protein is CASSRLGLSGNTIYF.

The chain uses TRBV20-1 and TRBJ1-2; no clear D gene. Trimming took off 6 bases at V and 5 bases at J, with 10 bases between the two ends. The length of the CDR3 is 11 residues. Germline V gives CDR1 DFQATT, CDR2 SNEGSKA (reference sequence). CDR3: CSAQLRYGYTF. The CDR3 DNA reads TGCAGTGCACAGCTAAGATATGGCTACACCTTC.

This chain uses TRBV6-5 with TRBJ2-2; 8 bases fit TRBD2. J lost 7 bases, V lost 6 bases, and 7 bases had no gene match. Germline CDR1 and CDR2: MNHEY and SVGAGI. This CDR3 comprises 14 residues. The CDR3 spells CASSGAGGFGELFF. The CDR3 DNA is TGTGCCAGCAGCGGGGCGGGGGGTTTCGGGGAGCTGTTTTTT.

With respect to this clone: This sample includes further DNA sequences coding for the same CDR3. The chain is built from TRBV28 and TRBJ2-1, with D unresolved. The V end was cut by 5 bases, the J end by 0 bases, with 11 bases between. This CDR3 has 15 residues. The germline CDR1 and CDR2 sequences are MDHEN and SYDVKM. The CDR3 coding sequence is TGTGCCAGCAGTCCTTCGGGTAGCTCCTACAATGAGCAGTTCTTC. This translates into CASSPSGSSYNEQFF.

This clone was seen only once. This chain uses TRBV5-1 with TRBJ2-7, with a tentative D call TRBD1 (6 bases). The ends were cut back, 1 base at V and 3 bases at J, with 14 bases in the middle. The germline V gene has CDR1 SGHRS and CDR2 YFSETQ. CDR3 length: 15 residues. The CDR3 protein is CASSLIQGDYYEQYF. For the CDR3, the DNA is TGCGCCAGCAGCTTGATACAGGGAGACTACTACGAGCAGTACTTC.

A note on this clone: One end of the junction does not line up with germline, which may come from a read error. DNA for the CDR3: TGTGCTAGCAGCCGGGGAATAGCCGGGGAGCTGTTTTTT. It codes for CASSRGIAGELFF. The J gene is TRBJ2-2, the V gene TRBV7-7, with D perhaps TRBD2 (5 bases). Looked up from germline, CDR1 is SSHAT and CDR2 is FNYEAQ (reference sequence). This CDR3 spans 13 amino acids.

Details on this clone: Germline and junction disagree at one end, which may indicate a read error. The chain employs TRBV7-7 and TRBJ2-5, with 9 bases identical to TRBD1. The CDR3 has 15 amino acids. Germline CDR1 and CDR2: SSHAT and FNYEAQ (reference sequence). CDR3 loop: CASSSGTGPEETQYF. The CDR3 DNA sequence: TGTGCTAGCAGTTCCGGGACAGGGCCTGAGGAGACCCAGTACTTC.

This rearrangement joins TRBV5-6 to TRBJ2-7; TRBD2 aligns across 8 bases. The CDR3 contains 14 residues. Germline V gives CDR1 SGHDT, CDR2 YYEEEE. With V trimmed by 4 bases and J by 3 bases, 6 bases remained unmatched. CDR3 amino acids: CASSRGGRLYEQYF. CDR3 DNA: TGTGCCAGCAGCCGGGGGGGTAGACTCTACGAGCAGTACTTC.

The chain recombines TRBV29-1 with TRBJ1-2, with D perhaps TRBD1 (6 bases). The V gene lost 4 bases and the J gene lost 7 bases, with 19 bases spanning the gap. Germline CDR1 SQVTM, CDR2 ANQGSEA. This CDR3 has 14 amino acids. CDR3: CSVGSSGGASGYTF. CDR3 in DNA: TGCAGCGTTGGCTCCTCGGGGGGCGCGTCTGGCTACACCTTC.

This chain's CDR3 is CASSQDSGTEAFF. CDR3 bases: TGCGCCAGCAGCCAAGATTCAGGGACTGAAGCTTTCTTT. V usage is TRBV4-1 and J usage is TRBJ1-1, with a possible D match to TRBD1 (5 bases). This CDR3 region has 13 residues. Trimming cost V 0 bases and J 5 bases, with 7 bases left between them. CDR1 and CDR2 from the germline V gene are MGHRA and YSYEKL.

The J gene is TRBJ2-1, the V gene TRBV6-1; 15 nucleotides line up with TRBD2. The germline CDR1 and CDR2 sequences are MNHNS and SASEGT. J lost 10 bases, V lost 7 bases, and 5 bases had no gene match. The CDR3 runs 14 residues. The CDR3 bases are TGTGCCAGCAATGGACTAGCGGGAGGGGGGGAGCAGTTCTTC. Translation gives CASNGLAGGGEQFF.

The chain combines TRBV28 with TRBJ1-5; maybe TRBD1 (6 bases). Trimming shortened V by 2 bases and J by 7 bases, and 18 bases separated the two germline ends. The CDR3 contains 16 residues. Germline lookup yields CDR1 MDHEN and CDR2 SYDVKM. The CDR3 DNA follows: TGTGCCAGCAGTTTAGTGGGGTGGGGGGGCTGGCAGCCCCAGCATTTT. This translates into CASSLVGWGGWQPQHF.

This clone was counted between two and nine times. The V and J genes are TRBV4-1 and TRBJ2-1, with 8 bases matching TRBD1. J gave up 8 bases and V 7 bases, and 13 bases lay outside the gene matches. The V gene's germline CDR1 is MGHRA and CDR2 YSYEKL. The CDR3 length is 15 residues. Here the CDR3 reads CASNKVTGALDEQFF. CDR3 nucleotide sequence: TGCGCCAGCAACAAGGTGACAGGGGCGTTAGATGAGCAGTTCTTC.

V gene TRBV11-3 combines with J gene TRBJ2-5; 11 bases fit TRBD2. Germline V CDR1 and CDR2: SGHNT, YENEEA. V lost 5 bases to trimming and J lost 1 base; unmatched junction nucleotides: 3. The CDR3 is 15 amino acids. This CDR3 reads CASSIGTSGQETQYF. CDR3 bases: TGTGCCAGCAGCATAGGGACTAGCGGCCAAGAGACCCAGTACTTC.

The J gene is TRBJ1-2, the V gene TRBV27; TRBD1 matches 9 bases. V trimming: 3 bases; J trimming: 0 bases; junction bases outside the gene matches: 8. The CDR3 is made up of 17 amino acids. Germline values: CDR1 MNHEY, CDR2 SMNVEV (reference sequence). The CDR3 nucleotides are TGTGCCAGCAGTTTCGTCCCGGGACAGGGATCTAACTATGGCTACACCTTC. This sequence encodes CASSFVPGQGSNYGYTF.

The chain has TRBV27 and TRBJ1-1, with no clear D. The CDR3 totals 15 residues. Trimming left V 6 bases short and J 1 base short, with 15 bases between. Germline V gene data show CDR1 as MNHEY and CDR2 as SMNVEV (reference sequence). The CDR3 loop reads CASSVSQATNTEAFF. For the CDR3, the DNA is TGTGCCAGCAGCGTCTCTCAGGCGACGAACACTGAAGCTTTCTTT.

The chain is built from TRBV7-2 and TRBJ2-7, with D perhaps TRBD2 (7 bases). The CDR3 consists of 18 residues. V lost 1 base, J lost 0 bases, and 19 bases lay in between. The germline CDR1 and CDR2 sequences are SGHTA and FQGNSA. The DNA of the CDR3 is TGTGCCAGCAGCTTAGTATTGGGGGGGGCTACCCTCTCCTACGAGCAGTACTTC. Translating it yields CASSLVLGGATLSYEQYF. Together with reference TRBV7-2 and TRBJ2-7, the CDR3 gives the full variable domain: GAGVSQSPSNKVTEKGKDVELRCDPISGHTALYWYRQSLGQGLEFLIYFQGNSAPDKSGLPSDRFSAERTGGSVSTLTIQRTQQEDSAVYLCASSLVLGGATLSYEQYFGPGTRLTVT.

In DNA, the CDR3 is TGTGCCAGCGGAGATTACGAGCAGTACTTC. Translating gives CASGDYEQYF. V and J are TRBV2 and TRBJ2-7; D not resolved. Trimming took off 8 bases at V and 4 bases at J, with 6 bases between the two ends. CDR1 and CDR2 (germline): SNHLY, FYNNEI. There are 10 residues in the CDR3.

This sequence joins TRBV28 and TRBJ2-6, with D possibly being TRBD1 (6 bases). The CDR3 length is 17 residues. Trimming took 6 bases from V and 2 from J, leaving 17 bases between them. Germline V lookup: CDR1 MDHEN, CDR2 SYDVKM. This CDR3 reads CASSTPEGVAGANVLTF. The CDR3 region has the DNA TGTGCCAGCAGCACCCCCGAGGGGGTAGCTGGGGCCAACGTCCTGACTTTC.

The chain carries TRBV6-1 and TRBJ1-2, with D perhaps matching TRBD1 (5 bases). V gave up 2 bases and J gave up 4 bases, with 14 bases separating them. Germline V CDR1 and CDR2: MNHNS, SASEGT. The CDR3 runs to 15 residues. CDR3 sequence: CASSESGGMSYGYTF. In DNA form, the CDR3 reads TGTGCCAGCAGTGAATCCGGGGGGATGAGCTATGGCTACACCTTC.

The V gene is TRBV13, the J gene TRBJ2-1, with D possibly TRBD2 on 6 matching bases. CDR1 is PRHDT, CDR2 FYEKMQ, per germline (reference sequence). This CDR3 is 14 amino acids long. Trimming shortened V by 0 bases and J by 5 bases, and 8 bases separated the two germline ends. CDR3 nucleotide sequence: TGTGCCAGCAGCTTAGGACTAGCTAACAATGAGCAGTTCTTC. Translating gives CASSLGLANNEQFF.

The rearrangement links TRBV4-3 to TRBJ2-1, with 12 nucleotides matching TRBD2. Germline V CDR1 and CDR2: LGHNA, YSLEER. There are 17 residues in the CDR3. The V segment lost 4 bases and the J segment 7 bases; nucleotides outside the gene matches: 11. CDR3: CASSRGFATSGRNEQFF. CDR3 DNA: TGCGCCAGCAGCCGGGGGTTTGCGACTAGCGGGAGAAATGAGCAGTTCTTC.

This clone is medium-sized within its sample. J is TRBJ1-3 and V is TRBV2; D gene uncertain. V lost 4 bases to trimming and J lost 8 bases, with 9 bases between them. This CDR3 contains 12 residues. Germline V gives CDR1 SNHLY, CDR2 FYNNEI. CDR3 region: CASSAEGDTIYF. For the CDR3, the DNA is TGTGCCAGCAGTGCGGAGGGAGACACCATATATTTT.

The rearrangement uses TRBV5-1 and TRBJ2-7; D is undetermined. Trimming stripped 4 bases from V and 2 bases from J, with 13 bases between. The CDR3 sequence is 14 residues long. CDR1 is SGHRS, CDR2 YFSETQ, per germline. CDR3 in amino acids: CASSTREAPYEQYF. The CDR3 nucleotides are TGCGCCAGCAGCACCCGCGAGGCCCCCTACGAGCAGTACTTC.

This sequence joins TRBV4-1 and TRBJ1-2; D is possibly TRBD1 (6 bases). Trimming pared 2 bases from V and 8 bases from J, leaving 15 bases between. There are 14 residues in the CDR3. Germline assignment: CDR1 MGHRA and CDR2 YSYEKL. For the CDR3, the DNA is TGCGCCAGCAGCCAACCTGGGACAATCCAAGGCTACACCTTC. Its protein product is CASSQPGTIQGYTF.

The rearrangement joins TRBV7-2 to TRBJ1-5, with 8 bases matching TRBD1. There are 17 residues in the CDR3. Germline CDR1 is SGHTA and CDR2 is FQGNSA. V lost 1 base to trimming and J lost 3 bases; unmatched junction nucleotides: 8. The CDR3 region is CASSLGGQGNYNQPQHF. As DNA, the CDR3 is TGTGCCAGCAGCTTAGGCGGACAGGGTAACTACAATCAGCCCCAGCATTTT.